This record covers a single T cell receptor beta chain. Its cognate antigen has yet to be identified. No much larger clone exists at a distance of one base, and base qualities are not known. The sample belongs to a study of OX40 agonist ivuxolimab in advanced cancers. Regarding the research as a whole: Ivuxolimab was an agonistic, fully human IgG2 monoclonal antibody directed against OX40 (CD134), a costimulatory receptor. Three dose-escalation patients achieved partial responses, one with hepatocellular carcinoma and two with cutaneous melanoma. Of the 50 or so patients in dose escalation, some 20 had hepatocellular carcinoma, around 15 had melanoma, 9 had renal cell carcinoma and 9 had head and neck cancer. In the dose-escalation cohort, around four fifths of patients were male, and the mean age was approximately 64 years, with a range of about 20 to 79. The purpose of peripheral TCRbeta sequencing was to test whether ivuxolimab changed TCR sequence diversity and led to clonal T-cell expansion. The paper reports the monotherapy dose-escalation portion (N of about 54 patients) of the phase I ivuxolimab trial. Patients were allowed to have had prior anti-PD-1, anti-PD-L1 or anti-CTLA-4 therapy, and 40% of the dose-escalation patients had previously received checkpoint inhibitors. Intravenous ivuxolimab was administered to patients every 2 weeks at six dose levels: 0.01, 0.1, 0.3, 1.5, 3 and 10 mg/kg. General findings and caveats noted by the study authors: In the 0.1-3.0 mg/kg groups, partial responders were among the patients with the lowest normalized peripheral clonal expansion, particularly in CD8+ T cells. After ivuxolimab, more expanded clones were found on average in CD8+ T cells than in CD4+ T cells. Low levels of normalized T-cell clonal expansion were also seen in some patients who did not respond. At doses from 0.1 to 3.0 mg/kg, clonal expansion was seen in both CD4+ and CD8+ blood T cells between baseline and week 6. Antigen specificity was not determined for the clonally expanded peripheral T cells.

Genomic DNA was isolated from the sorted cells so that the TCRbeta CDR3 region could be sequenced. TCRbeta CDR3 regions were sequenced using the immunoSEQ Assay. TCRdb holds this immuneACCESS table with in-frame rearrangements only. Some clones are missing; in checked studies, unresolved V genes explain under half, and the rest has no known cause. In this sample the table shows 55,000 to 75,000 clones, about 90% of which occur a single time. The ten most abundant clones make up roughly 3.8% of the sample. The CDR3, from cysteine to phenylalanine, totals 13 residues. Only the CDR3 region is kept as DNA, spanning 39 bases read in frame from base 1. Deletion took 4 bases off V and 3 bases off J, with a span of 10 bases between the germline ends. From the germline V gene (reference sequence), CDR1 is MNHEY and CDR2 is SMNVEV. Patients with a history of autoimmune disease or receiving systemic immunosuppression were excluded from the trial. Peripheral blood for TCR sequencing was collected from all dose cohorts at baseline, on cycle 4 day 1, and on cycle 7 day 1. The samples were taken from a phase I, first-in-human, multicenter, open-label dose-escalation trial of ivuxolimab. Adults with locally advanced or metastatic head and neck squamous cell, hepatocellular, melanoma or renal cell carcinoma were enrolled in the trial. Before TCR sequencing, CD4+ T cells and CD8+ T cells from peripheral blood were sorted into separate populations.

The sequence was obtained from an adult with an advanced solid tumor such as melanoma, head and neck, liver or kidney cancer. The input for sequencing was CD4+ or CD8+ T cells sorted from blood, taken in a trial of the OX40 agonist ivuxolimab. The rearranged chain carries TRBV27 and TRBJ2-7; TRBD2 is a possible D gene, resting on 5 matching bases. CDR3 loop: CASSWSSDYEQYF. The nucleotide sequence reads TGTGCCAGCAGTTGGAGTAGCGACTACGAGCAGTACTTC.